The 28 T cell receptor beta chains below come from one sample, sequenced in a study of response to subunit inactivated influenza vaccine. One entry per CDR3 protein results from TCRdb running MiXCR on the RT-PCR reads. Found here are hundreds of thousands of distinct CDR3 sequences, approximately 7.7% of them singletons; the top ten hold 10% to 15%. The material was PBMCs from blood, obtained 23 months after vaccination. The source is a man between 50 and 69 years old who received an inactivated influenza vaccine.

The chain employs TRBV3-1 and TRBJ2-4; 15 positions match TRBD2. V gave up 3 bases and J gave up 0 bases; unmatched junction bases: 9. The CDR3 has 20 amino acids. Germline CDR1 LGHDT, CDR2 YNNKEL (reference sequence). The CDR3 loop is CASSQNPGLAGGPAKNIQYF. CDR3 nucleotide sequence: TGTGCCAGCAGCCAGAATCCGGGACTAGCGGGGGGTCCAGCCAAAAACATTCAGTACTTC.

The chain carries TRBV5-6 and TRBJ2-7; 7 bases agree with TRBD2. J gave up 2 bases and V 4 bases, and 6 bases lay outside the gene matches. This CDR3 has 14 amino acids. The germline gives CDR1 SGHDT, CDR2 YYEEEE. The CDR3 loop is CASSLGTTTYEQYF. DNA of the CDR3: TGTGCCAGCAGCCTTGGGACTACCACCTACGAGCAGTACTTC.

This clonotype was picked up a small number of times. The J gene is TRBJ2-6, the V gene TRBV11-2, with a weak D call TRBD2 (5 bases). Trimming took 1 base from V and 4 from J, leaving 11 bases between them. This CDR3 spans 16 amino acids. Germline CDR1 and CDR2: SGHAT and FQNNGV. This chain's CDR3 is CASSLVGVRGANVLTF. The CDR3 DNA is TGTGCCAGCAGCTTAGTCGGGGTTCGGGGGGCCAACGTCCTGACTTTC.

V and J are TRBV10-3 and TRBJ1-6; D perhaps matches TRBD1 (5 bases). This CDR3 spans 15 amino acids. The V end was cut by 7 bases, the J end by 4 bases, with 14 bases between. CDR1 is ENHRY, CDR2 SYGVKD, per germline. The CDR3 sequence: CAIKAGPTYNSPLHF. DNA of the CDR3: TGTGCCATCAAAGCGGGGCCAACATATAATTCACCCCTCCACTTT.

This clonotype was observed many times. V is TRBV5-1 and J is TRBJ2-1, with TRBD2 matching over 11 bases. J gave up 9 bases and V 4 bases, and 6 bases lay outside the gene matches. The CDR3 sequence is 14 residues long. CDR1 is SGHRS, CDR2 YFSETQ, per germline. The CDR3 region is CASSGPGTSGEQFF. The CDR3 DNA sequence: TGCGCCAGCAGCGGCCCCGGGACTAGCGGTGAGCAGTTCTTC.

This chain joins TRBV12-3 or TRBV12-4 and TRBJ1-2; maybe TRBD1 (5 bases). The CDR3 length is 14 residues. Trimming took off 1 base at V and 4 bases at J, with 10 bases between the two ends. The CDR3 DNA reads TGTGCCAGCAGTTTAGGGCCAGGGACCTATGGCTACACCTTC. This sequence encodes CASSLGPGTYGYTF.

V gene TRBV4-1 combines with J gene TRBJ2-1; D gene uncertain. V was shortened by 3 bases and J by 0 bases, with 6 bases between the two germline ends. The CDR3 sequence is 14 residues long. Germline CDR1 reads MGHRA; CDR2 reads YSYEKL. The CDR3 sequence: CASSQPGSYNEQFF. The CDR3 DNA reads TGCGCCAGCAGCCAGCCGGGCTCCTACAATGAGCAGTTCTTC.

This clonotype has ten or more counts. The chain is built from TRBV11-2 and TRBJ2-3; D is possibly TRBD1 (6 bases). V was cut by 0 bases and J by 4 bases, with 8 bases left in between. This CDR3 has 14 amino acids. Germline CDR1 is SGHAT and CDR2 is FQNNGV. CDR3 region: CASSLDSGADTQYF. CDR3 nucleotide sequence: TGTGCCAGCAGCTTAGATTCAGGGGCAGATACGCAGTATTTT.

The chain carries TRBV7-6 and TRBJ2-2; D not resolved. The length of the CDR3 is 13 residues. The V end lost 1 base, the J end lost 6 bases, and 6 bases lay between the germline ends. Germline assignment: CDR1 SGHVS and CDR2 FNYEAQ. CDR3 residues: CASSLVGSGELFF. In DNA form, the CDR3 reads TGTGCCAGCAGCTTAGTAGGGTCCGGGGAGCTGTTTTTT.

Ten or more counts support this clonotype. The V and J genes are TRBV28 and TRBJ2-7, with 9 bases aligning to TRBD2. Trimming took 1 base from V and 1 from J; bases not matched to a gene: 5. The CDR3 length is 16 residues. Per the germline V gene, CDR1 is MDHEN and CDR2 is SYDVKM. This CDR3 is CASSLSGGRGSYEQYF. DNA for the CDR3: TGTGCCAGCAGTTTATCGGGCGGGAGGGGATCCTACGAGCAGTACTTC.

The chain uses TRBV18 and TRBJ1-5, with D hard to call. The germline V gene encodes CDR1 KGHSH and CDR2 LQKENI. The CDR3 runs 12 residues. V was trimmed by 1 base and J by 8 bases, leaving 6 bases between them. Written as DNA, the CDR3 is TGTGCCAGCTCACCACAAAGGGAGCCCCAGCATTTT. Translation: CASSPQREPQHF.

This clonotype was detected ten times or more. The chain carries TRBV12-3 or TRBV12-4 and TRBJ1-2; TRBD1 matches 7 bases. Germline trimming cut 2 bases from V and 6 bases from J; bases unmatched to any gene: 9. CDR3 length: 15 residues. CDR3 DNA: TGTGCCAGCAGTTTAAAAATAACAGGGGCGAATGGCTACACCTTC. This codes for CASSLKITGANGYTF.

This clonotype showed up many times. The chain carries TRBV27 and TRBJ2-1; the D gene is possibly TRBD1 (6 bases). CDR1 and CDR2 from the germline V gene are MNHEY and SMNVEV (reference sequence). The CDR3 runs to 15 residues. V was clipped by 7 bases and J by 4 bases, with 17 bases between them. CDR3 amino acids: CASNIQGSGYNEQFF. The CDR3 region has the DNA TGTGCCAGCAATATACAGGGATCCGGTTACAATGAGCAGTTCTTC.

The V gene is TRBV7-3, the J gene TRBJ2-1, with 8 positions matching TRBD2. This CDR3 contains 16 residues. The germline V gene has CDR1 SGHTA and CDR2 FQGTGA. V was pared by 5 bases and J by 7 bases, with 13 bases of the junction left unmatched. The CDR3 loop is CASSPHGGRQGNEQFF. The CDR3 DNA sequence: TGTGCCAGCAGCCCCCATGGCGGGAGGCAGGGGAATGAGCAGTTCTTC. The entire variable domain, with the rest obtained from reference TRBV7-3 and TRBJ2-1, is as follows: GAGVSQTPSNKVTEKGKYVELRCDPISGHTALYWYRQSLGQGPEFLIYFQGTGAADDSGLPNDRFFAVRPEGSVSTLKIQRTERGDSAVYLCASSPHGGRQGNEQFFGPGTRLTVL.

This clonotype showed up many times. At one end the junction does not follow the germline gene, possibly because of a read error. The genes are TRBV7-7 and TRBJ2-5; TRBD2 is a possible D gene (6 bases). Germline CDR1 SSHAT, CDR2 FNYEAQ (reference sequence). There are 13 residues in the CDR3. The CDR3: CASSSGTQGTQYF. CDR3 coding DNA: TGTGCTAGCAGCTCCGGGACTCAGGGGACCCAGTACTTC.

This clonotype was observed a handful of times. The rearrangement uses TRBV7-8 and TRBJ2-2; 9 positions agree with TRBD2. The V gene's germline CDR1 is SGHVS and CDR2 FQNEAQ. CDR3 length: 15 amino acids. Trimming removed 5 bases from V and 5 bases from J; junction bases left unmatched: 6. CDR3: CASSAGLAATGELFF. CDR3 sequence (DNA): TGTGCCAGCAGCGCGGGACTAGCTGCGACCGGGGAGCTGTTTTTT.

This clonotype was counted at least ten times. The gene calls are TRBV6-1 and TRBJ1-6; 9 bases match TRBD1. The trim removed 7 bases at V and 1 base at J, leaving 2 bases unmatched. Germline V CDR1 and CDR2: MNHNS, SASEGT. The CDR3 extends over 15 amino acids. CDR3 coding DNA: TGTGCCAGCAAACAGGGGGCATCCTATAATTCACCCCTCCACTTT. Translation gives CASKQGASYNSPLHF.

This clonotype was detected a few times. The chain joins TRBV20-1 to TRBJ1-5, with D perhaps TRBD1 (6 bases). V shed 6 bases and J shed 5 bases, with 14 bases lying between them. From germline, CDR1 is DFQATT and CDR2 SNEGSKA (reference sequence). This CDR3 is built from 13 residues. Here the CDR3 DNA reads TGCAGTGCGGTCGGGGGGGGGCATCAGCCCCAGCATTTT. It specifies CSAVGGGHQPQHF.

The rearrangement uses TRBV9 and TRBJ2-7; D is uncertain. The CDR3 extends over 14 amino acids. V shed 4 bases and J shed 2 bases, with 13 bases lying between them. Germline V CDR1 and CDR2: SGDLS, YYNGEE. CDR3 residues: CASSPWAAAYEQYF. The CDR3 DNA follows: TGTGCCAGCAGCCCGTGGGCCGCAGCCTACGAGCAGTACTTC.

The chain links TRBV6-5 to TRBJ2-1; TRBD2 aligns across 15 bases. The CDR3 is made up of 16 amino acids. The trim removed 2 bases at V and 8 bases at J, leaving 4 bases unmatched. Germline values: CDR1 MNHEY, CDR2 SVGAGI. This CDR3 is CASSYGLAGGIYEQFF. The DNA for the CDR3 is TGTGCCAGCAGTTACGGACTAGCGGGGGGGATCTATGAGCAGTTCTTC.

A few counts support this clonotype. The chain uses TRBV20-1 and TRBJ1-6, with TRBD1 as a possible D gene (6 bases). Trimming stripped 1 base from V and 6 bases from J, with 10 bases between. Germline V gene sequence: CDR1 DFQATT, CDR2 SNEGSKA (reference sequence). The CDR3 contains 14 residues. CDR3 amino acids: CSARAPDSNSPLHF. The CDR3 DNA follows: TGCAGTGCTAGAGCCCCGGACAGTAATTCACCCCTCCACTTT.

This clonotype has just a few counts. The V call is TRBV12-3 or TRBV12-4, the J call TRBJ1-6; 8 positions match TRBD1. The trim removed 6 bases at V and 10 bases at J, leaving 8 bases unmatched. The CDR3 has 14 residues. The CDR3 bases are TGTGCCAGCAGCTACAGGGGGGAAGGGTCACCCCTCCACTTT. Its protein product is CASSYRGEGSPLHF.

This clonotype came up many times. This chain uses TRBV7-9 with TRBJ1-1; tentative D call: TRBD1 (5 bases). V shed 5 bases and J shed 1 base, with 11 bases lying between them. CDR3 length: 14 amino acids. Germline V gene sequence: CDR1 SEHNR, CDR2 FQNEAQ (reference sequence). As DNA, the CDR3 is TGTGCCAGCAGCCCCGGGACTAAGAACACTGAAGCTTTCTTT. Its protein product is CASSPGTKNTEAFF.

The rearrangement uses TRBV7-9 and TRBJ1-4, with 9 bases aligning to TRBD1. CDR3 length equals 17 residues. Germline V gene data show CDR1 as SEHNR and CDR2 as FQNEAQ (reference sequence). V gave up 0 bases and J gave up 2 bases; unmatched junction bases: 4. The CDR3 nucleotides are TGTGCCAGCAGCTTAGCGGACAGGGGCTTTACTAATGAAAAACTGTTTTTT. It translates to CASSLADRGFTNEKLFF.

This clonotype has a handful of counts. V is TRBV10-2 and J is TRBJ1-1; TRBD1 aligns across 8 bases. Germline values: CDR1 WSHSY, CDR2 SAAADI. V trimming: 7 bases; J trimming: 4 bases; junction bases outside the gene matches: 8. The CDR3 length is 14 residues. CDR3 sequence (DNA): TGCGCCAGCAAGCGGACAGGGAGGACCACTGAAGCTTTCTTT. It specifies CASKRTGRTTEAFF.

This chain uses TRBV19 with TRBJ1-1; D remains ambiguous. Germline CDR1 LNHDA, CDR2 SQIVND (reference sequence). V was trimmed by 6 bases and J by 0 bases, leaving 14 bases between them. The CDR3 is 15 amino acids. CDR3 protein: CASRTQELMNTEAFF. CDR3 sequence (DNA): TGTGCCAGTAGGACGCAGGAGCTCATGAACACTGAAGCTTTCTTT. Full variable domain (outside the CDR3, taken from reference TRBV19 and TRBJ1-1): DGGITQSPKYLFRKEGQNVTLSCEQNLNHDAMYWYRQDPGQGLRLIYYSQIVNDFQKGDIAEGYSVSREKKESFPLTVTSAQKNPTAFYLCASRTQELMNTEAFFGQGTRLTVV.

The rearrangement joins TRBV5-1 to TRBJ2-5, with 8 positions matching TRBD1. Germline V gene data show CDR1 as SGHRS and CDR2 as YFSETQ. V shed 3 bases, J shed 5 bases, and the junction held 9 bases outside the gene matches. The CDR3 extends over 15 amino acids. The CDR3 coding sequence is TGCGCCAGCAGCTATGGCAGGGGGCGTGCGGAGACCCAGTACTTC. It is translated as CASSYGRGRAETQYF. The full variable domain, rest sourced from reference TRBV5-1 and TRBJ2-5, is KAGVTQTPRYLIKTRGQQVTLSCSPISGHRSVSWYQQTPGQGLQFLFEYFSETQRNKGNFPGRFSGRQFSNSRSEMNVSTLELGDSALYLCASSYGRGRAETQYFGPGTRLLVL.

This clonotype was picked up a small number of times. The CDR3, as DNA: TGTGCCAGCAGTTTCCTCCCGGGACAGGGGTCCTACGAGCAGTACTTC. As protein: CASSFLPGQGSYEQYF. This chain joins TRBV6-5 and TRBJ2-7; 10 bases line up with TRBD1. Trimming took 4 bases from V and 1 from J; bases not matched to a gene: 7. Looked up from germline, CDR1 is MNHEY and CDR2 is SVGAGI. The CDR3 is 16 residues long.